The 6 T cell receptor beta chains presented below share a single source sample, sequenced in a study of blood T cell repertoires in COVID-19 (dated by TCRdb to 2019 to 2021). The method was the immunoSEQ multiplex PCR assay. TCRdb took this table from immuneACCESS and kept in-frame rearrangements with V and J called. Such tables lack part of the clones; where checked against another copy, unresolved V genes explain under half of the gap, and the rest is unexplained. The sample has approximately 300,000 clones on record, more than 80% of them singletons. The top ten clones comprise approximately 7.5% of the sample. Sequenced: peripheral blood. The source is a woman under 40 with COVID-19, enrolled during active disease.

The rearrangement uses TRBV24-1 and TRBJ2-1, with TRBD2 matching 10 bases. This CDR3 is built from 16 residues. Per the germline V gene, CDR1 is KGHDR and CDR2 is SFDVKD. Trimming at V came to 3 bases and at J to 7 bases, leaving 8 bases not matched to a gene. In nucleotides, the CDR3 is TGTGCCACCAGTGATCCCGGGACTAGCGCTAATAATGAGCAGTTCTTC. This gives the protein CATSDPGTSANNEQFF.

The chain recombines TRBV4-1 with TRBJ2-5; maybe TRBD1 (6 bases). V was trimmed by 5 bases and J by 0 bases, leaving 10 bases between them. Per the germline V gene, CDR1 is MGHRA and CDR2 is YSYEKL. This CDR3 has 14 residues. The CDR3, as DNA: TGCGCCAGCAGCTTCCGGGACAACCAAGAGACCCAGTACTTC. Translation gives CASSFRDNQETQYF.

This chain uses TRBV20-1 with TRBJ2-3; D uncertain. V lost 5 bases to trimming and J lost 5 bases, with 8 bases between them. This CDR3 comprises 11 residues. CDR1 is DFQATT, CDR2 SNEGSKA, per germline (reference sequence). The chain's CDR3 is CSAVTGDTQYF. DNA of the CDR3: TGCAGTGCTGTTACGGGAGATACGCAGTATTTT.

This chain joins TRBV5-4 and TRBJ2-3; weak D call: TRBD1 (5 bases). The germline V gene has CDR1 SGHNT and CDR2 YYREEE (reference sequence). V lost 4 bases and J 4 bases, leaving 22 bases between the germline ends. The CDR3 is made up of 17 amino acids. The CDR3: CASSPGGLRAWADTQYF. CDR3 nucleotides: TGTGCCAGCAGCCCCGGTGGTCTCAGGGCTTGGGCAGATACGCAGTATTTT.

This chain connects TRBV11-2 to TRBJ2-3; no clear D gene. The CDR3 is 15 amino acids. Per the germline V gene, CDR1 is SGHAT and CDR2 is FQNNGV. V lost 1 base to trimming and J lost 2 bases, with 10 bases between them. The CDR3 sequence: CASSLVPQFTDTQYF. The CDR3 DNA is TGTGCCAGCAGCTTAGTCCCACAGTTCACAGATACGCAGTATTTT.

J is TRBJ2-2 and V is TRBV9, with D maybe TRBD2 (6 bases). The ends were cut back, 0 bases at V and 5 bases at J, with 14 bases in the middle. The CDR3 length is 16 residues. Per germline, CDR1 SGDLS and CDR2 YYNGEE. CDR3 nucleotide sequence: TGTGCCAGCAGCGTAGATCACGGGAGTGGTACCGGGGAGCTGTTTTTT. Its translation: CASSVDHGSGTGELFF. The full variable domain, with the rest looked up from reference TRBV9 and TRBJ2-2, is DSGVTQTPKHLITATGQRVTLRCSPRSGDLSVYWYQQSLDQGLQFLIQYYNGEERAKGNILERFSAQQFPDLHSELNLSSLELGDSALYFCASSVDHGSGTGELFFGEGSRLTVL.